Listed here is a single T cell receptor beta chain. Sequencing used immunoSEQ multiplex PCR; TCRdb keeps in-frame clones, though not all of them. The data contain 180,000 or so clones, approximately 85% of them singletons. This specimen belongs to a study of blood T cell repertoires in COVID-19. With 5 bases clipped from V and 8 bases from J, the junction kept 11 bases outside the gene matches. Germline V CDR1 and CDR2: SEHNR, FQNEAQ (reference sequence). The CDR3 is 14 amino acids. This rearrangement joins TRBV7-9 to TRBJ1-2; 7 bases align to TRBD1. The receptor was isolated from a man aged 40-49 years who had recovered from COVID-19. Material for sequencing was PBMCs or T cells enriched from blood (not recorded which). CDR3 DNA: TGTGCCAGCAGCCCCTTAGACAGGGCGTCAGGCTACACCTTC. Its translation is CASSPLDRASGYTF.